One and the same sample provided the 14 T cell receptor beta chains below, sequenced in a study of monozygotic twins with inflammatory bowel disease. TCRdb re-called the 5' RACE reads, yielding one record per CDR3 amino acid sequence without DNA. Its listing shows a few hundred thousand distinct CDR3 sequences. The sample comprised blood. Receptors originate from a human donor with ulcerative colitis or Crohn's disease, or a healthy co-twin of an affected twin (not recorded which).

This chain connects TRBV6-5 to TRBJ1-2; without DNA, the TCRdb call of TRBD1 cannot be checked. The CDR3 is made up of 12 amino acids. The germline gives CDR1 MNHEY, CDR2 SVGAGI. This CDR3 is CASRDNIYGYTF.

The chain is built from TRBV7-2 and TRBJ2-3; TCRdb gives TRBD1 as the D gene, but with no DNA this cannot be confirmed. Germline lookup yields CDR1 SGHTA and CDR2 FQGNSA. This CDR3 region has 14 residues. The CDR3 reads CASSPRDGTDTQYF.

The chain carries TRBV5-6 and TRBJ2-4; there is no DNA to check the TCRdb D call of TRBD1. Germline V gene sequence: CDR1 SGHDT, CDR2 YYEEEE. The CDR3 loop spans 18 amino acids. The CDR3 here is CASRVGAGALIYENIQYF.

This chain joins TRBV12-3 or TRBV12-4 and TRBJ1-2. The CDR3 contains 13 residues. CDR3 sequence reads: CASSFWGSTGYTF.

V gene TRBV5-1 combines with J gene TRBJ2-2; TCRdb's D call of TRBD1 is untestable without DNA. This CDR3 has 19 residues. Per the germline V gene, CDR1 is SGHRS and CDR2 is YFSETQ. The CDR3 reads CASTPGPLGRQGNTGELFF.

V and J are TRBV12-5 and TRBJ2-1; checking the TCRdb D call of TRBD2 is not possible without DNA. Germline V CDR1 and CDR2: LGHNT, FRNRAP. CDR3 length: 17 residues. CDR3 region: CASAGLSGGLSWNEQFF. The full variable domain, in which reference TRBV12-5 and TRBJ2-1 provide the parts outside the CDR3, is DARVTQTPRHKVTEMGQEVTMRCQPILGHNTVFWYRQTMMQGLELLAYFRNRAPLDDSGMPKDRFSAEMPDATLATLKIQPSEPRDSAVYFCASAGLSGGLSWNEQFFGPGTRLTVL.

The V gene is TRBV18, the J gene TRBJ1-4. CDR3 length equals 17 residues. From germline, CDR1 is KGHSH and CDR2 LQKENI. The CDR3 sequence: CASSPPFGGVEDEKLFF.

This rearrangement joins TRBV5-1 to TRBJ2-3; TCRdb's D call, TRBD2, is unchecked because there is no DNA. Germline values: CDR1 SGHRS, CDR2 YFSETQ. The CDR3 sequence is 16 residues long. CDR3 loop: CASRPLAGGPADTQYF.

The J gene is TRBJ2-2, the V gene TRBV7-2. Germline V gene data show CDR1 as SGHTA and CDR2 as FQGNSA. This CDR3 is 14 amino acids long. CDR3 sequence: CASSFSAATGELFF.

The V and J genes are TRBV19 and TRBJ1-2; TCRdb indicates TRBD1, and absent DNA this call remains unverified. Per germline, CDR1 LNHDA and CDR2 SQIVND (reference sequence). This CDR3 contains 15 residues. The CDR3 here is CASSTFRDRVYGYTF.

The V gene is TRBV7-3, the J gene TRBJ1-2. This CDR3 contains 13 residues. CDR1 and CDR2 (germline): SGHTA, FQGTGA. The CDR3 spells CASSPDGAYGYTF. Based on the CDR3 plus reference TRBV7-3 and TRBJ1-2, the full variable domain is GAGVSQTPSNKVTEKGKYVELRCDPISGHTALYWYRQSLGQGPEFLIYFQGTGAADDSGLPNDRFFAVRPEGSVSTLKIQRTERGDSAVYLCASSPDGAYGYTFGSGTRLTVV.

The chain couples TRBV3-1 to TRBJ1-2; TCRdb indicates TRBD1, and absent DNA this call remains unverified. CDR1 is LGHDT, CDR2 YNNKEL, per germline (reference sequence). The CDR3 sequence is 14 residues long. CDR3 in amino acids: CASSHGQKNYGYTF.

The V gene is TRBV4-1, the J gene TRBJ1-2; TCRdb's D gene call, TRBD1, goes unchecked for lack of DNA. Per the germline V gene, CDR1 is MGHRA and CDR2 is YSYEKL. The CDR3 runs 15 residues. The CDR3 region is CASSQDRQGDYGYTF.

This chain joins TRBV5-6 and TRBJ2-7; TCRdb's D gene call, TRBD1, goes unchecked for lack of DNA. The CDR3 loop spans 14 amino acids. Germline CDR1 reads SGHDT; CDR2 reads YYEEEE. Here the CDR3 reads CASSFGQGRPMQYF.